This TCR beta chain was obtained from a study of blood T cell repertoires in COVID-19 (TCRdb year 2020). A note on the overall study: Collaborator samples came from the United States, Italy and Spain and covered acute and convalescent phases of COVID-19. HLA class I and class II types, where available, came from metadata supplied by the sample provider rather than from assay-based typing. The dataset comprised deeply sampled blood TCRbeta repertoires from subjects exposed to, actively infected with, or recovered from COVID-19. The material from the prospective study consisted of cDNA or gDNA derived from T cells, B-cell-depleted T cells, or PBMCs. Samples were obtained from the ongoing ImmuneRACE study (first 160 participants) and from about 1,300 subjects provided by 6 global collaborators. A de-identified subject ID, COVID-19 status, age in years and sex were almost always included in the sample metadata. The repertoires were released in a freely available public database meant as a resource for research on the immune response to SARS-CoV-2. Study-wide findings and limitations: The quantity of clinical and demographic metadata differed by source and by participant and was supplied without curation.

Collaborating institutions collected whole blood in K2EDTA tubes following their own protocols. For TCRbeta analysis, collaborator samples were shipped as frozen whole blood, as isolated PBMCs, or as DNA extracted from either sample type. TCRbeta CDR3 regions were amplified from genomic DNA using the immunoSEQ Assay, a bias-controlled multiplex PCR. From the authors' description of their analysis: The number of nucleated cells in each sample was estimated from the amplification of reference gene primers within the assay. Sequence reads were collapsed and filtered to measure the absolute abundance of every unique TCRbeta CDR3 rearrangement. For each sample, productive Simpson clonality was calculated as the square root of Simpson's diversity index across productive rearrangements. TCRdb carries this immuneACCESS record with in-frame sequences only. Its versions omit some clonotypes, under half of them owing to an unresolved V gene in the studies checked, with the rest unexplained. V, J and clone size derive from that table, while D and trimming were established from the DNA sequence. The sample table holds around 79,000 clones, of which about 89% were seen once. Together, the top ten hold approximately 13% of the sample.

A remark on this clone: Its antigen is currently not known. Per-base qualities were not stored, and no clone one base away is much larger.

Source material: peripheral blood. The clonotype was recovered from a man aged 65 to 85 with active or convalescent COVID-19.

The DNA sequence is given as TGTGCCACCAGCAGAGTTGGACTAGCGGGAGACAATGAGCAGTTCTTC. Its protein product is CATSRVGLAGDNEQFF. Rearrangement joined TRBV15 to TRBJ2-1, and TRBD2 aligns with 13 junction nucleotides. The CDR3 numbers 16 residues from cysteine through phenylalanine. Left in the record is the CDR3 DNA by itself, 48 bases read in frame from the first base. V trim: 1 base; J trim: 5 bases; unmatched bases: 2. The germline V gene (reference sequence) sets CDR1 to LNHNV and CDR2 to YYDKDF.